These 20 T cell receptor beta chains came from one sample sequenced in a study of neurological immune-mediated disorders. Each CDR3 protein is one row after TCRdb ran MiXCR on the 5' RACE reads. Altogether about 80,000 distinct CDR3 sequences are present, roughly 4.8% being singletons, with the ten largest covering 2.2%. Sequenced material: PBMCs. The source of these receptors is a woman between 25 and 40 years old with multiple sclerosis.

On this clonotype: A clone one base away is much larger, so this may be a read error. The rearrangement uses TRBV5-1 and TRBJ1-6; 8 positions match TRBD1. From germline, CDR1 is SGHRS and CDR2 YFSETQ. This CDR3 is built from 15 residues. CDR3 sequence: CASSLSGTGRSHLHF. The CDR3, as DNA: TGCGCCAGCAGCTTGAGCGGGACAGGACGCTCACACCTCCACTTT.

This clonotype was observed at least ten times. The chain's CDR3 is CASSLGGGTEQYF. In DNA form, the CDR3 reads TGCGCCAGCAGCTTGGGAGGCGGGACCGAGCAGTACTTC. The rearrangement joins TRBV5-1 to TRBJ2-7, with a possible D match to TRBD2 (6 bases). Germline CDR1 is SGHRS and CDR2 is YFSETQ. V lost 0 bases and J lost 6, with 10 bases in between. This CDR3 is 13 amino acids long.

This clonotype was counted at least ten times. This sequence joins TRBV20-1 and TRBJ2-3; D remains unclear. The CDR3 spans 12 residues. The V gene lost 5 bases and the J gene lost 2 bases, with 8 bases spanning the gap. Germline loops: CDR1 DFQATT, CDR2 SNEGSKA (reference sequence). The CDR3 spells CSAGVITDTQYF. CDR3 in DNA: TGCAGTGCTGGGGTCATCACAGATACGCAGTATTTT.

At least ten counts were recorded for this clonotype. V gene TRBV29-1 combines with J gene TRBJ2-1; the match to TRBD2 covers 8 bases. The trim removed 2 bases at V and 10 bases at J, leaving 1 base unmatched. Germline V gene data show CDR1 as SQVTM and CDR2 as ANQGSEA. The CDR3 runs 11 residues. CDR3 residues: CSVELAGEQFF. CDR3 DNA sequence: TGCAGCGTTGAATTAGCGGGGGAGCAGTTCTTC.

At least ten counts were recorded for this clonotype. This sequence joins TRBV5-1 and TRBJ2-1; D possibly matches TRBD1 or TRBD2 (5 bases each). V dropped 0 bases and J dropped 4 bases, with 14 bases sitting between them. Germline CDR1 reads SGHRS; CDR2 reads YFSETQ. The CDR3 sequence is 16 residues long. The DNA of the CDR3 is TGCGCCAGCAGCTTGGTCGGGGCTAGGGGATACAATGAGCAGTTCTTC. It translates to CASSLVGARGYNEQFF.

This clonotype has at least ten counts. The CDR3 sequence is CSALPRNEQFF. The CDR3 nucleotides are TGCAGTGCTCTTCCTAGGAATGAGCAGTTCTTC. The chain has TRBV20-1 and TRBJ2-1; D is uncertain. Per germline, CDR1 DFQATT and CDR2 SNEGSKA (reference sequence). The CDR3 is 11 residues long. Between the trimmed V and J ends, which lost 5 bases and 7 bases, there was a span of 9 bases.

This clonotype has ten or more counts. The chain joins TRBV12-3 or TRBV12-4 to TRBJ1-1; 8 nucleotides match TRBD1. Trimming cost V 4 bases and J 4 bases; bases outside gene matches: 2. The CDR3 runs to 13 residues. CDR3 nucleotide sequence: TGTGCCAGCAGTTCTACAGGGGGCACTGAAGCTTTCTTT. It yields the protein CASSSTGGTEAFF.

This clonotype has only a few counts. The CDR3 reads CASSWNSGTRANNEQFF. In nucleotides, the CDR3 is TGTGCCAGCAGCTGGAATTCCGGGACTAGAGCCAACAATGAGCAGTTCTTC. The chain is built from TRBV11-2 and TRBJ2-1; TRBD2 aligns across 8 bases. The CDR3 length is 17 residues. Trimming took 4 bases from V and 5 from J; bases not matched to a gene: 13. Germline-derived CDR1 and CDR2 are SGHAT and FQNNGV.

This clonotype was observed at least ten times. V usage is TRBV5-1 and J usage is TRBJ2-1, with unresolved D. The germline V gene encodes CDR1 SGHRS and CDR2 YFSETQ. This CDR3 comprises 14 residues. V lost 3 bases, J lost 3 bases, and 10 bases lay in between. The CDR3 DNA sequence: TGCGCCAGCAGCTCAACACCCTTCTACAATGAGCAGTTCTTC. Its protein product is CASSSTPFYNEQFF.

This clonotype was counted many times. CDR3 amino acids: CASSVGLAGIQETQYF. CDR3 nucleotides: TGTGCCAGCAGCGTAGGGCTAGCGGGGATACAAGAGACCCAGTACTTC. The genes are TRBV9 and TRBJ2-5; 9 bases line up with TRBD2. After removal of 0 bases from V and 2 bases from J, the junction contained 5 bases not matched to a gene. This CDR3 has 16 amino acids. Germline loops: CDR1 SGDLS, CDR2 YYNGEE.

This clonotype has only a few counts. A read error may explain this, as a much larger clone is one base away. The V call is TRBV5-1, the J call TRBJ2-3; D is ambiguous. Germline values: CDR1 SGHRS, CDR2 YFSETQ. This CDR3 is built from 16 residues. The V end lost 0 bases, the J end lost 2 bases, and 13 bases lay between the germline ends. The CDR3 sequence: CASSLDESRATDTQYF. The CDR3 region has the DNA TGCGCCAGCAGCTTGGACGAATCAAGGGCCACAGATACGCAGTATTTT.

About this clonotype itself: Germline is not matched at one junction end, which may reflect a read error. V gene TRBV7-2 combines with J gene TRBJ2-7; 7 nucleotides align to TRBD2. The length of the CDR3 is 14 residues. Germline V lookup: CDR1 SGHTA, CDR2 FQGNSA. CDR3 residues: CASTTSVSSYEQYF. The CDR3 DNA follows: TGTGCCAGCACAACTAGCGTCAGCTCCTACGAGCAGTACTTT.

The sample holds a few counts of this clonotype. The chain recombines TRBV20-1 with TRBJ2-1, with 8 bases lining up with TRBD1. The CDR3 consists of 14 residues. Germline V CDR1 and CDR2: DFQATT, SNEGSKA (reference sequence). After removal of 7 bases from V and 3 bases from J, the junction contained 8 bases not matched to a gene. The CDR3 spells CSVLRDRLYNEQFF. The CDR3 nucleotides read TGCAGTGTTCTCCGGGACAGGCTCTACAATGAGCAGTTCTTC.

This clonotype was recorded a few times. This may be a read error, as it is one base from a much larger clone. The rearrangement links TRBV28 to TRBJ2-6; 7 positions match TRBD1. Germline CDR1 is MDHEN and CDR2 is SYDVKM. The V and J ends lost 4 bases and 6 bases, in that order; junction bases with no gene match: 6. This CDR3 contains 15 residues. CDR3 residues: CASSYPGGVANVLTF. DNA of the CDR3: TGTGCCAGCAGTTACCCAGGGGGTGTGGCCAACGTCCTGACTTTC.

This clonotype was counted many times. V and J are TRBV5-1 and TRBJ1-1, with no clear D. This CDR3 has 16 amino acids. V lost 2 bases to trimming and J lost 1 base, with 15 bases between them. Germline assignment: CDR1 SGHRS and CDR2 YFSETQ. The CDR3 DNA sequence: TGCGCCAGCAGCTTATTCGGAAGATTTTCGAACACTGAAGCTTTCTTT. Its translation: CASSLFGRFSNTEAFF.

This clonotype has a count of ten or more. The CDR3 bases are TGCGCCAGCAGCTTGGAGGCAGGGGATGGCTACACCTTC. Translating gives CASSLEAGDGYTF. The rearrangement uses TRBV5-1 and TRBJ1-2; a weak D match, TRBD1 (6 bases). The germline gives CDR1 SGHRS, CDR2 YFSETQ. With 0 bases removed from V and 6 bases from J, the gap between germline ends came to 9 bases. CDR3 length equals 13 residues.

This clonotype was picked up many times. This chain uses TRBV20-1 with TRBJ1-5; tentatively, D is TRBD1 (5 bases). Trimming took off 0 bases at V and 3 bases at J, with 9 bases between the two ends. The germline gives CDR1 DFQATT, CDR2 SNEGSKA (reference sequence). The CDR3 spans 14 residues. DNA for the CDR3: TGCAGTGCTAGAGATCCCAGGGTCAATCAGCCCCAGCATTTT. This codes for CSARDPRVNQPQHF.

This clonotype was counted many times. The CDR3 DNA sequence: TGTGCCAGCACCCGAACTGGACAGGGACGAGATTCACCCCTCCACTTT. This codes for CASTRTGQGRDSPLHF. The chain employs TRBV6-1 and TRBJ1-6; TRBD1 matches at 8 bases. V lost 7 bases, J lost 8 bases, and 13 bases stayed unmatched. CDR1 is MNHNS and CDR2 is SASEGT in the germline V gene. The CDR3 is made up of 16 amino acids.

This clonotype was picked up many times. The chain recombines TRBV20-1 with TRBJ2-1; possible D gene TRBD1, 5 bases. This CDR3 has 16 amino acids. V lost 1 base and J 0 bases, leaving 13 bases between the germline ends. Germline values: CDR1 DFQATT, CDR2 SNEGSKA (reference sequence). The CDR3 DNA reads TGCAGTGCTAGAGCATCACGACAGAGCTCCTACAATGAGCAGTTCTTC. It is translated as CSARASRQSSYNEQFF.

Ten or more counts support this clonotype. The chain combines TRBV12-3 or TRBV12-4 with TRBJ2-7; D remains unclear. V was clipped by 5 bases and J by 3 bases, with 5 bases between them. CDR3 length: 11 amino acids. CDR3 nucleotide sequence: TGTGCCAGCAGTAAACTCTACGAGCAGTACTTC. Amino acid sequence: CASSKLYEQYF.